These T cell receptor beta chains were read from a single sample in a study of T cell repertoires in cytomegalovirus infection. TCRdb reanalysed the reads using MiXCR and keeps one entry per CDR3 protein. In the table there are fewer than 550,000 distinct CDR3 sequences, 16% of which are singletons. Sequenced material: CD8+ T cells from PBMCs. The source is a human donor in good health (CMV status not recorded). Some clones in this sample may be carry-over from other donors' samples. Each CDR3 is given with its conserved first and last residue. Fields, in order: V gene, D gene, clone size, J gene, CDR3 protein, CDR3 DNA. D genes are given only for firm matches. The size of a clone is reported for some rows only, either as once, few or many, or as a class for expanded clones.

TRBV27,.,many,TRBJ2-7,CASSTLKGPPTYEQYF,TGTGCCAGCAGTACCCTAAAGGGGCCACCGACCTACGAGCAGTACTTC
TRBV28,.,many,TRBJ2-4,CASGWGTRVTQGKNIQYF,TGTGCCAGCGGTTGGGGAACGAGGGTTACACAAGGCAAAAACATTCAGTACTTC
TRBV29-1,.,few,TRBJ2-3,CSVEEGTDTQYF,TGCAGCGTTGAAGAGGGTACAGATACGCAGTATTTT
TRBV14,TRBD1,few,TRBJ1-2,CASSQGTGPSYGYTF,TGTGCCAGCAGCCAAGGGACAGGTCCCTCCTATGGCTACACCTTC
TRBV28,.,many,TRBJ2-6,CASSFPGGGANVLTF,TGTGCCAGCAGTTTCCCTGGGGGGGGGGCCAACGTCCTGACTTTC
TRBV19,.,few,TRBJ2-7,CASSSTGPKAEQYF,TGTGCCAGTAGTTCCACGGGACCAAAAGCCGAGCAGTACTTC
TRBV27,.,many,TRBJ2-1,CASSLSPYNEQFF,TGTGCCAGCAGTTTATCTCCTTACAATGAGCAGTTCTTC
TRBV6-1,.,.,TRBJ2-1,CASSEMRNEQFF,TGTGCCAGCAGTGAAATGCGTAATGAGCAGTTCTTC
TRBV9,TRBD2,few,TRBJ2-5,CASSVAGGTETQYF,TGTGCCAGCAGCGTAGCGGGGGGGACGGAGACCCAGTACTTC
TRBV3-1,TRBD1,.,TRBJ2-2,CASSQSGTGGTGELFF,TGTGCCAGCAGCCAGTCCGGGACAGGGGGTACCGGGGAGCTGTTTTTT
TRBV28,.,.,TRBJ2-5,CASSLRQALETQYF,TGTGCCAGCAGTTTGAGGCAGGCCCTAGAGACCCAGTACTTC
TRBV20-1,TRBD1,few,TRBJ2-7,CSARARGTAYSYEQYF,TGCAGTGCTAGAGCCAGGGGGACAGCTTACTCCTACGAGCAGTACTTC
TRBV7-3,TRBD1,.,TRBJ1-3,CASSPDRLQGAGGNTIYF,TGTGCCAGCAGCCCGGATCGTTTACAGGGGGCGGGTGGAAACACCATATATTTT
TRBV11-2,TRBD2,many,TRBJ2-1,CASSTPTSGIGNEQFF,TGTGCCAGCAGCACCCCGACTAGCGGGATAGGGAATGAGCAGTTCTTC
TRBV2,TRBD1,many,TRBJ2-7,CASIQRGTDPGAYEQYF,TGTGCCAGCATTCAGAGGGGGACAGACCCCGGGGCCTACGAGCAGTACTTC
TRBV4-2,.,.,TRBJ2-2,CASSQDLSGLGELFF,TGTGCCAGCAGCCAAGATCTCTCGGGCCTCGGGGAGCTGTTTTTT
TRBV28,.,few,TRBJ2-7,CASSIGAVNEQYF,TGTGCCAGCAGTATCGGAGCGGTAAACGAGCAGTACTTC
TRBV15,TRBD2,.,TRBJ2-1,CATSMASGRAPFF,TGTGCCACCAGCATGGCTAGCGGGAGGGCTCCGTTCTTC
TRBV11-2,.,many,TRBJ1-1,CASSLEGWLEAFF,TGTGCCAGCAGCTTAGAAGGGTGGTTGGAAGCTTTCTTT
TRBV30,.,.,TRBJ2-1,CACSPLREDNEQFF,TGTGCCTGCTCCCCTTTGCGGGAAGACAATGAGCAGTTCTTC
TRBV9,.,.,TRBJ2-3,CASSVEAVPTDTQYF,TGTGCCAGCAGCGTAGAGGCGGTACCCACAGATACGCAGTATTTT
TRBV7-6,TRBD2,many,TRBJ2-5,CASRRLAGGRETQYF,TGTGCCAGCAGGAGACTAGCGGGGGGCAGGGAGACCCAGTACTTC
TRBV6-5,.,few,TRBJ2-7,CASSYSRAGSYEQYF,TGTGCCAGCAGTTACTCGAGGGCGGGATCGTACGAGCAGTACTTC
TRBV4-1,TRBD2,many,TRBJ2-1,CASSYIAGGLNEQFF,TGCGCCAGCAGCTATATAGCGGGGGGGCTAAATGAGCAGTTCTTC
TRBV7-8,TRBD1,many,TRBJ1-1,CASSFPPSSGTGYMNTEAFF,TGTGCCAGCAGCTTCCCACCCTCATCCGGGACAGGGTATATGAACACTGAAGCTTTCTTT
TRBV5-4,.,.,TRBJ2-7,CASSLNRRISSYEQYF,TGTGCCAGCAGCTTAAACAGGAGGATTAGCTCCTACGAGCAGTACTTC
TRBV3-1,TRBD1,few,TRBJ2-5,CASSQGSADRGQETQYF,TGTGCCAGCAGCCAAGGATCCGCTGACAGGGGTCAAGAGACCCAGTACTTC
TRBV7-9,TRBD1,many,TRBJ2-1,CASRFRGGRSGDEQFF,TGTGCCAGCAGATTCCGAGGGGGCCGTAGTGGCGATGAGCAGTTCTTC
TRBV5-1,TRBD2,.,TRBJ2-7,CASSLDSGIYEQYF,TGCGCCAGCAGCTTGGATAGCGGGATCTACGAGCAGTACTTC
TRBV28,.,many,TRBJ2-2,CASSFYSSGTGELFF,TGTGCCAGCAGTTTCTACAGCTCGGGCACCGGGGAGCTGTTTTTT
TRBV13,.,.,TRBJ2-4,CASSFDQGQIKNIQYF,TGTGCCAGCAGCTTCGATCAGGGCCAAATTAAAAACATTCAGTACTTC
TRBV4-1,.,many,TRBJ1-5,CASSQVRSQGNQPQHF,TGCGCCAGCAGCCAAGTTAGAAGCCAGGGGAATCAGCCCCAGCATTTT
TRBV19,.,many,TRBJ1-1,CASSTYTEAFF,TGTGCCAGCAGTACCTACACTGAAGCTTTCTTT
TRBV28,.,.,TRBJ2-1,CASSLMAGLYNEQFF,TGTGCCAGCAGTCTCATGGCAGGGCTCTACAATGAGCAGTTCTTC
TRBV27,.,many,TRBJ2-7,CASKEAGSYEQYF,TGTGCCAGCAAGGAAGCGGGCTCCTACGAGCAGTACTTC
TRBV6-6,.,many,TRBJ2-3,CASSLGSGGTTDTQYF,TGTGCCAGCAGTTTGGGGAGTGGGGGAACCACAGATACGCAGTATTTT
TRBV11-2,TRBD2,many,TRBJ2-1,CASSLSGGPRWNEQFF,TGTGCCAGCAGCTTAAGCGGGGGACCCCGCTGGAATGAGCAGTTCTTC
TRBV7-9,TRBD2,.,TRBJ2-6,CASSSGTSGYSGANVLTF,TGTGCCAGCAGCTCAGGGACTAGCGGGTACTCTGGGGCCAACGTCCTGACTTTC
TRBV28,TRBD2,many,TRBJ2-1,CASSSHKREGPLKFF,TGTGCCAGCAGCTCGCACAAGCGGGAGGGCCCTCTAAAGTTCTTC
TRBV30,.,.,TRBJ2-1,CAWLGTREQFF,TGTGCCTGGTTAGGAACTCGAGAGCAGTTCTTC
TRBV19,.,few,TRBJ2-2,CAGRDGRTGELFF,TGTGCCGGTCGAGACGGTCGAACCGGGGAGCTGTTTTTT
TRBV5-4,TRBD2,.,TRBJ2-5,CASSSLSGSIETQYF,TGTGCCAGCAGCTCCCTTAGCGGGAGCATAGAGACCCAGTACTTC
TRBV5-1,.,many,TRBJ2-3,CASSATGNSRLDTQYF,TGCGCCAGCAGCGCGACGGGGAATTCACGGCTCGATACGCAGTATTTT
TRBV7-6,.,many,TRBJ1-1,CASSPGVGRVLMNTEAFF,TGTGCCAGCAGCCCCGGTGTGGGTCGGGTGTTAATGAACACTGAAGCTTTCTTT
TRBV2,.,many,TRBJ1-3,CASSESETVSGNTIYF,TGTGCCAGCAGTGAATCGGAAACAGTCTCTGGAAACACCATATATTTT
TRBV7-3,.,many,TRBJ2-6,CASSLTTGYGANVLTF,TGTGCCAGCAGCTTAACCACAGGGTATGGGGCCAACGTCCTGACTTTC
TRBV7-9,TRBD1,once,TRBJ1-1,CARSFILDRHTEAFF,TGTGCCAGAAGCTTCATCCTGGACAGGCACACTGAAGCTTTCTTT
TRBV18,TRBD1,many,TRBJ2-7,CASSTPTGIMSSYEQYF,TGTGCCAGCTCAACCCCGACAGGGATTATGAGCTCCTACGAGCAGTACTTC
TRBV12-3/TRBV12-4,.,many,TRBJ2-4,CASSPASVQNIQYF,TGTGCCAGCAGTCCCGCCTCGGTCCAAAACATTCAGTACTTC
TRBV7-9,.,many,TRBJ1-1,CASSSDRYEAFF,TGTGCCAGCAGCTCGGACAGATATGAAGCTTTCTTT
TRBV7-9,.,many,TRBJ2-3,CASSLGGSEYF,TGTGCCAGCAGCTTAGGCGGGTCGGAATATTTT
TRBV2,TRBD2,many,TRBJ2-2,CASSAAAGVAGELFF,TGTGCCAGCAGTGCTGCAGCGGGAGTGGCCGGGGAGCTGTTTTTT
TRBV14,TRBD2,few,TRBJ2-7,CASSQGLKHEQYF,TGTGCCAGCAGCCAGGGACTAAAACACGAGCAGTACTTC